The TCR beta chain under discussion was sequenced for a study of response to subunit inactivated influenza vaccine. This clonotype was detected a few times. TCRdb fed the RT-PCR reads into MiXCR, producing one record per CDR3 protein. The table includes 650,000 or so distinct CDR3 sequences, around 13% detected once. The CDR3 loop spans 16 amino acids. Per the germline V gene, CDR1 is MNHEY and CDR2 is SMNVEV (reference sequence). Trimming took off 4 bases at V and 0 bases at J, with 13 bases between the two ends. The chain is built from TRBV27 and TRBJ2-1; D might be TRBD1 or TRBD2, each matching 5 bases. Here the sequenced sample was PBMCs from blood, taken approximately 15 days before vaccination. This clonotype was obtained from a man between 45 and 60 years old who received an inactivated influenza vaccine. CDR3 DNA: TGTGCCAGCAGTTCGATTACTAGGGGCTCCTACAATGAGCAGTTCTTC. Protein: CASSSITRGSYNEQFF.